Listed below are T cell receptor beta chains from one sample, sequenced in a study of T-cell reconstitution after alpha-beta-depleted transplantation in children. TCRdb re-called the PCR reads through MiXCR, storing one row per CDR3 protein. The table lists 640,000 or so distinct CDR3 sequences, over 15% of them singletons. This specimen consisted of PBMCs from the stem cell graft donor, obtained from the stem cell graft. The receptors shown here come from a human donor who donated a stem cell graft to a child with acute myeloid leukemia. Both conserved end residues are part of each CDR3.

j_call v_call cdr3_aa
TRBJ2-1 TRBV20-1 CSARDLTSSYNEQFF
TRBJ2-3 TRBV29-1 CSVTVGGSTDTQYF
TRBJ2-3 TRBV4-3 CASSQGRGDGTDTQYF
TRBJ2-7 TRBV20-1 CSARERDRYEQYF
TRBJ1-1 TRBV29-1 CSVEGLRRDTEAFF
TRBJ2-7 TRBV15 CATSRESAGLASYEQYF
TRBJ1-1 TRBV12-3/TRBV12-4 CASSLEGEAFF
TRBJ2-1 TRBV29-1 CSVGAGVSYNEQFF
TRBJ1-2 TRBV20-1 CSAREEGTAKNYGYTF
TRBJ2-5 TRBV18 CASSGTSGGETQYF
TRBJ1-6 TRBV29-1 CSVRTGDNSPLHF
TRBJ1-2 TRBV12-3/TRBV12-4 CASIHTKGGSSYGYTF
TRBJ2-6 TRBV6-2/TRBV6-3 CASSYGQSSGANVLTF
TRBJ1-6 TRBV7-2 CASSLDRRYSPLHF
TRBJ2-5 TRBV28 CASSPPRRTQYF
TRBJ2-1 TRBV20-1 CSVFSGGAREQFF
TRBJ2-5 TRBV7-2 CASSLGGNSQETQYF
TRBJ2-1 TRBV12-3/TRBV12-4 CASMGGARGGDNEQFF
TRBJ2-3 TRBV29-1 CSVPGGTVFTDTQYF
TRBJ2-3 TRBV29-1 CSAWGTGGLDTQYF
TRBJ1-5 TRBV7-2 CASSLARTGGQPQHF
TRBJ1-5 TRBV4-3 CASSQDLTGPGGNQPQHF
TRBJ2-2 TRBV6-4 CASSKTSLTGELFF
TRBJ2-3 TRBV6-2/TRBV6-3 CASSYSLPSGGTDTQYF
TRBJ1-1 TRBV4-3 CASSQDPINSLGTEAFF
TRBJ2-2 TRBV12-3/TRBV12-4 CASSLTLHGELFF
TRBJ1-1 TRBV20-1 CSARVAKGRNTEAFF